This TCR beta chain emerged from a study of technical replicates of blood from a few donors. Profiling relied on immunoSEQ multiplex PCR, and the TCRdb table lists in-frame clones only, not all of them. The repertoire consists of about 75,000 clones, with about 97% occurring once and the leading ten covering more than 0.15%. The CDR3 covers 14 residues. Trimming took 3 bases from V and 6 from J, leaving 9 bases between them. CDR1 and CDR2 from the germline V gene are SGHDN and FVKESK. The TCR was taken from a human donor in good health. This rearrangement joins TRBV14 to TRBJ1-6; a possible D gene is TRBD1 (6 bases). Sequences were obtained from T cells isolated from PBMCs. CDR3 residues: CASSQGTSNSPLHF. CDR3 DNA sequence: TGTGCCAGCAGCCAGGGGACAAGTAATTCACCCCTCCACTTT.